A selection of T cell receptor beta chains follows, all from one sample in a study of blood T cell repertoires in COVID-19. Only in-frame clones appear in the TCRdb table, and some are missing; sequencing was by immunoSEQ multiplex PCR. The table records more than 300,000 clones, 83% of them present only once. The sample taken for sequencing was PBMCs or T cells enriched from blood (not recorded which). These receptors were collected from a woman between 45 and 60 years old who had recovered from COVID-19. CDR3s include the opening cysteine and the closing phenylalanine or tryptophan. Each record gives: D gene, V gene, clone size, J gene, CDR3 DNA, CDR3 protein. D genes are given only for firm matches. Size values are once, few and many counts, or a class for expanded clones, and some rows have none.

D: TRBD1; V: TRBV4-1; size: -; J: TRBJ1-5; DNA: TGCGCCAGCAGCCAAAGACAGGGCTATAGCAATCAGCCCCAGCATTTT; CDR3: CASSQRQGYSNQPQHF
D: TRBD1; V: TRBV30; size: -; J: TRBJ1-4; DNA: TGTGCCTGGAGCAGAGGGGGCTCCGGTGAAAAACTGTTTTTT; CDR3: CAWSRGGSGEKLFF
D: -; V: TRBV10-3; size: -; J: TRBJ1-1; DNA: TGTGCCATCAGTGGCGGGGACTGGGGCACTGAAGCTTTCTTT; CDR3: CAISGGDWGTEAFF
D: -; V: TRBV4-1; size: -; J: TRBJ1-5; DNA: TGCGCCAGCAGCCAAGGGGGAGACCTTGGCCCCCAGCATTTT; CDR3: CASSQGGDLGPQHF
D: -; V: TRBV19; size: -; J: TRBJ2-7; DNA: TGTGCCAGTAGTATAGCAAGGCAGGGCAGCTACGAGCAGTACTTC; CDR3: CASSIARQGSYEQYF
D: -; V: TRBV6-2/TRBV6-3; size: -; J: TRBJ1-2; DNA: TGTGCCAGCAGTTCTACGGGACTTCCTAACTATGGCTACACCTTC; CDR3: CASSSTGLPNYGYTF
D: -; V: TRBV5-1; size: -; J: TRBJ1-6; DNA: TGCGCCAGCAGCTTGGGGTCGAGGAGTGGGTCTTCACCCCTCCACTTT; CDR3: CASSLGSRSGSSPLHF
D: TRBD2; V: TRBV10-3; size: -; J: TRBJ2-3; DNA: TGTGCCATCAGTTCTATACCCGGGACTAGCGCAAATACGCAGTATTTT; CDR3: CAISSIPGTSANTQYF
D: -; V: TRBV5-6; size: few; J: TRBJ1-3; DNA: TGTGCCAGCAGCTTGGGGGCGTTTCAAGGTGGAAACACCATATATTTT; CDR3: CASSLGAFQGGNTIYF
D: -; V: TRBV5-5; size: -; J: TRBJ1-2; DNA: TGTGCCAGCACCCCGGGGGGACAAACCTATGGCTACACCTTC; CDR3: CASTPGGQTYGYTF